These 17 T cell receptor beta chains originate from one sample sequenced in a study of T cells in Graves' hyperthyroidism and ophthalmopathy. Amplification yielded TCR beta CDR3 regions, with RNA transcripts as the source. First-round RT-PCR with HTBI primers amplified the TCR CDR3 region. TCRdb re-derived calls from the multiplex PCR reads in MiXCR, one entry per CDR3 protein. Here the sample spans about 510,000 distinct CDR3 sequences, roughly 45% being singletons. Sequences were obtained from peripheral blood or thyroid tissue (not recorded which). The receptors stem from an adult woman with Graves' disease, either hyperthyroidism or ophthalmopathy (not recorded which).

The V call is TRBV7-3, the J call TRBJ1-6; TRBD1 agrees at 8 bases. The V and J ends lost 4 bases and 10 bases, in that order; junction bases with no gene match: 6. This CDR3 comprises 14 residues. Germline V gene sequence: CDR1 SGHTA, CDR2 FQGTGA. The CDR3 here is CASSYQGARSPLHF. DNA for the CDR3: TGTGCCAGCAGCTACCAGGGGGCAAGGTCACCCCTCCACTTT. The full variable domain, rest sourced from reference TRBV7-3 and TRBJ1-6, is GAGVSQTPSNKVTEKGKYVELRCDPISGHTALYWYRQSLGQGPEFLIYFQGTGAADDSGLPNDRFFAVRPEGSVSTLKIQRTERGDSAVYLCASSYQGARSPLHFGNGTRLTVT.

The chain employs TRBV7-2 and TRBJ2-7; 10 bases match TRBD1. CDR1 is SGHTA and CDR2 is FQGNSA in the germline V gene. V shed 6 bases, J shed 4 bases, and the junction held 12 bases outside the gene matches. CDR3 length: 16 residues. This CDR3 is CASSYSRDRGSYEQYF. DNA for the CDR3: TGTGCCAGCAGTTACTCGAGGGACAGGGGATCGTACGAGCAGTACTTC.

V gene TRBV7-3 combines with J gene TRBJ2-5; 8 nucleotides match TRBD2. V gave up 5 bases and J gave up 5 bases; unmatched junction bases: 10. CDR1 is SGHTA, CDR2 FQGTGA, per germline. The CDR3 has 15 residues. CDR3 sequence (DNA): TGTGCCAGCAGCCAATCGGGAGGGCCCCGTGAGACCCAGTACTTC. Encoded protein: CASSQSGGPRETQYF. Full variable domain (missing parts from reference TRBV7-3 and TRBJ2-5): GAGVSQTPSNKVTEKGKYVELRCDPISGHTALYWYRQSLGQGPEFLIYFQGTGAADDSGLPNDRFFAVRPEGSVSTLKIQRTERGDSAVYLCASSQSGGPRETQYFGPGTRLLVL.

On this clonotype: A single base separates this from a much larger clone, so it may be a read error. The conserved final phenylalanine or tryptophan is absent from the CDR3, which likely points to a read error. The chain joins TRBV11-1 to TRBJ2-5, with TRBD1 as a possible D gene (6 bases). With 6 bases removed from V and 7 bases from J, the gap between germline ends came to 9 bases. The CDR3 is made up of 11 amino acids. Germline CDR1 is SGHAT and CDR2 is FQDESV (reference sequence). CDR3 protein: CASSARGTQYL. Written as DNA, the CDR3 is TGTGCCAGCAGTGCCAGGGGGACCCAGTACCTC.

V gene TRBV5-6 combines with J gene TRBJ1-1; the match to TRBD1 covers 7 bases. The CDR3 totals 12 residues. V dropped 4 bases and J dropped 6; count of bases not matched to a gene: 3. Germline CDR1 reads SGHDT; CDR2 reads YYEEEE. The CDR3 DNA reads TGTGCCAGCAGCGTGGACAGGTCTGAAGCTTTCTTT. Translated, it gives CASSVDRSEAFF.

V and J are TRBV27 and TRBJ2-2, with 10 bases fitting TRBD2. This CDR3 region has 15 residues. Per the germline V gene, CDR1 is MNHEY and CDR2 is SMNVEV (reference sequence). J gave up 5 bases and V 0 bases, and 0 bases lay outside the gene matches. The CDR3 sequence: CASSLSTSGTGELFF. CDR3 in DNA: TGTGCCAGCAGTTTATCGACTAGCGGGACCGGGGAGCTGTTTTTT.

V usage is TRBV11-2 and J usage is TRBJ2-7; 8 bases are shared with TRBD1. CDR1 is SGHAT, CDR2 FQNNGV, per germline. The ends lost 5 bases at V and 6 bases at J; junction bases unmatched: 12. The CDR3 loop spans 15 amino acids. This CDR3 reads CASSPRQGRLGEQYF. As DNA, the CDR3 is TGTGCCAGCAGCCCCCGACAGGGGAGATTGGGCGAGCAGTACTTC.

The table lists this clonotype with many counts. This chain connects TRBV5-1 to TRBJ1-6; D may be TRBD1 (5 bases). Between the trimmed V and J ends, which lost 0 bases and 7 bases, there was a span of 14 bases. The CDR3 contains 16 residues. CDR1 and CDR2 from the germline V gene are SGHRS and YFSETQ. In nucleotides, the CDR3 is TGCGCCAGCAGCTTGGATTGGACATTGATGAATTCACCCCTCCACTTT. It translates to CASSLDWTLMNSPLHF.

CDR3 bases: TGCAGTGCTCGTCGGACCTACTCCTACGAGCAGTACTTC. This codes for CSARRTYSYEQYF. The V and J genes are TRBV20-1 and TRBJ2-7, with D hard to call. Trimming pared 5 bases from V and 0 bases from J, leaving 11 bases between. Germline loops: CDR1 DFQATT, CDR2 SNEGSKA (reference sequence). The CDR3 runs 13 residues.

This clonotype was observed a handful of times. The CDR3 spells CASSTRTLGDEKLFF. The CDR3 DNA is TGTGCCAGCAGCACCCGGACGTTAGGGGATGAAAAACTGTTTTTT. V and J are TRBV7-8 and TRBJ1-4, with a tentative D call TRBD1 (5 bases). This CDR3 region has 15 residues. V was pared by 5 bases and J by 6 bases, with 16 bases between. CDR1 SGHVS and CDR2 FQNEAQ come from the germline V gene.

Worth noting for this clonotype: Compared with germline, one end of the junction differs, possibly owing to a read error. The chain carries TRBV7-9 and TRBJ2-7; maybe TRBD1 (5 bases). Germline V gene data show CDR1 as SEHNR and CDR2 as FQNEAQ (reference sequence). The CDR3 runs to 9 residues. DNA for the CDR3: TGTGCCAGCAGCTTAGAGCAGGGTTTC. As protein: CASSLEQGF.

The V call is TRBV7-2, the J call TRBJ1-1; D is possibly TRBD1 (5 bases). The ends were cut back, 2 bases at V and 4 bases at J, with 11 bases in the middle. CDR1 and CDR2 from the germline V gene are SGHTA and FQGNSA. The CDR3 extends over 14 amino acids. In DNA form, the CDR3 reads TGTGCCAGCAGCTTACAGGGTTCTAGCACTGAAGCTTTCTTT. As protein: CASSLQGSSTEAFF.

The CDR3 DNA is TGTGCCAGCAGCTTCGAGGAAGCCGGGACTAACCTCTACCGGGGAGCTTTCTTT. Protein: CASSFEEAGTNLYRGAFF. This rearrangement joins TRBV11-2 to TRBJ1-1; a possible D gene is TRBD1 (5 bases). CDR1 and CDR2 from the germline V gene are SGHAT and FQNNGV. This CDR3 has 18 amino acids. The V and J ends lost 3 bases and 10 bases respectively, with 30 bases between them.

V gene TRBV12-3 or TRBV12-4 combines with J gene TRBJ1-1; 7 bases align to TRBD1. V shed 7 bases and J 0 bases; nucleotides not matched to a gene: 11. The CDR3 covers 16 residues. The CDR3 nucleotides read TGTGCCAGCACCTGGGGACAGTACAACATGAACACTGAAGCTTTCTTT. Translating gives CASTWGQYNMNTEAFF.

This rearrangement joins TRBV5-1 to TRBJ1-6; D is undetermined. CDR1 and CDR2 (germline): SGHRS, YFSETQ. Trimming shortened V by 6 bases and J by 5 bases, and 12 bases separated the two germline ends. This CDR3 contains 14 residues. CDR3 amino acids: CASTADIDNSPLHF. In nucleotides, the CDR3 is TGCGCCAGCACCGCCGACATTGATAATTCACCCCTCCACTTT.

The chain carries TRBV5-6 and TRBJ1-4; 10 nucleotides align to TRBD1. Trimming cost V 2 bases and J 3 bases; bases outside gene matches: 7. CDR1 SGHDT and CDR2 YYEEEE come from the germline V gene. This CDR3 spans 17 amino acids. CDR3 sequence: CASSFSTGGEANEKLFF. Written as DNA, the CDR3 is TGTGCCAGCAGCTTCTCGACAGGGGGCGAGGCTAATGAAAAACTGTTTTTT.

This clonotype was observed a handful of times. CDR3 sequence (DNA): TGTGCCAGCAGCTTATCCGGGCAGAGCTATGGCTACACCTTC. It encodes CASSLSGQSYGYTF. The chain employs TRBV7-9 and TRBJ1-2; unclear D gene. From germline, CDR1 is SEHNR and CDR2 FQNEAQ (reference sequence). Trimming removed 2 bases from V and 4 bases from J, with 11 bases in between. CDR3 size: 14 residues.